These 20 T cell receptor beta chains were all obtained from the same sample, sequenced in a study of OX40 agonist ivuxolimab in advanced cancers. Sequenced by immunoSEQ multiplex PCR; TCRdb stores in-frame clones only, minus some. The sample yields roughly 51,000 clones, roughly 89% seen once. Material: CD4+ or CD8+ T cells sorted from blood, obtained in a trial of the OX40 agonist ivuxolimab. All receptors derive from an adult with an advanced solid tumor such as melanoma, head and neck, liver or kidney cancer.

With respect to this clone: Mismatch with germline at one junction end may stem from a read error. The DNA of the CDR3 is TGTGCCAGCAGCTTAGGACCTTTCTCCAACGAGCAGTACTTC. As protein: CASSLGPFSNEQYF. This chain uses TRBV5-4 with TRBJ2-7; no definite D call. Germline V gene sequence: CDR1 SGHNT, CDR2 YYREEE (reference sequence). The CDR3 runs to 14 residues.

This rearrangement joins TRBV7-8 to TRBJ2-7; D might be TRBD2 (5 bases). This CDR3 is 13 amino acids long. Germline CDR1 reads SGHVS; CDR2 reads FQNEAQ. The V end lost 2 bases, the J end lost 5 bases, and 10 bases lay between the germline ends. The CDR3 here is CASSLRGSHEQYF. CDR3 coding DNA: TGTGCCAGCAGCTTACGAGGGAGCCACGAGCAGTACTTC.

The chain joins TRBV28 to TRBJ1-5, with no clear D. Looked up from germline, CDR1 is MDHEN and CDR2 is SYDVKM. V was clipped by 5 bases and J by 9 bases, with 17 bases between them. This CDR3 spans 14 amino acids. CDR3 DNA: TGTGCCAGCAGTCTCCCGGGTGGGCAAGGGCCCCAGCATTTT. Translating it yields CASSLPGGQGPQHF.

CDR3: CAIGGSGGAYNEQFF. CDR3 coding DNA: TGTGCCATCGGAGGAAGCGGGGGGGCGTACAATGAGCAGTTCTTC. J is TRBJ2-1 and V is TRBV10-3; the match to TRBD2 covers 10 bases. Trimming at V came to 8 bases and at J to 4 bases, leaving 8 bases not matched to a gene. Per the germline V gene, CDR1 is ENHRY and CDR2 is SYGVKD. This CDR3 is built from 15 residues.

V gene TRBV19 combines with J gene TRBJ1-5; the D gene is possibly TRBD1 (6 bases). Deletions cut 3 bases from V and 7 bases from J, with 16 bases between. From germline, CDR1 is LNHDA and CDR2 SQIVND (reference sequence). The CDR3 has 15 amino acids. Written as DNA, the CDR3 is TGTGCCAGTAGTATTGGGGGCAGGGCGAGGCAGCCCCAGCATTTT. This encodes CASSIGGRARQPQHF. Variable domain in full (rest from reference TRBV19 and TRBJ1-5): DGGITQSPKYLFRKEGQNVTLSCEQNLNHDAMYWYRQDPGQGLRLIYYSQIVNDFQKGDIAEGYSVSREKKESFPLTVTSAQKNPTAFYLCASSIGGRARQPQHFGDGTRLSIL.

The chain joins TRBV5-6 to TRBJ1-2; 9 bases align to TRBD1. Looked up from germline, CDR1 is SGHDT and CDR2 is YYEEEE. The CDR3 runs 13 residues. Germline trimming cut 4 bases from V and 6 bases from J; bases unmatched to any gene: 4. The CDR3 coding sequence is TGTGCCAGCAGCCTGACAGGGGGTGATGGCTACACCTTC. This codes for CASSLTGGDGYTF.

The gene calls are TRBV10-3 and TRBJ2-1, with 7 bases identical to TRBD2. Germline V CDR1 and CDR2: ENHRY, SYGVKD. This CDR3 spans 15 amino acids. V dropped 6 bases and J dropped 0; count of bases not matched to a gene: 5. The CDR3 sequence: CAIRGGASSYNEQFF. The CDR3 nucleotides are TGTGCCATCAGGGGAGGGGCCAGCTCCTACAATGAGCAGTTCTTC.

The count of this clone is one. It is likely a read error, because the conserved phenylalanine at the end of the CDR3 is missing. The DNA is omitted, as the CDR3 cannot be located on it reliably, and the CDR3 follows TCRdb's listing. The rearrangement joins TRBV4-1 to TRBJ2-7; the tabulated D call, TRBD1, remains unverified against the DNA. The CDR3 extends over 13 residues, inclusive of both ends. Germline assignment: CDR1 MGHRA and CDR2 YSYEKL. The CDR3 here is CASSQEWADRIHL.

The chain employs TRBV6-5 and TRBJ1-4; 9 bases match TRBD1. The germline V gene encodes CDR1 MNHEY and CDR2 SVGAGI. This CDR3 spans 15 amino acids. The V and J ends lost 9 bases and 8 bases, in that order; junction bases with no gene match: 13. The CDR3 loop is CASGVGTGLGEKLFF. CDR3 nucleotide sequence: TGTGCCAGTGGGGTGGGGACAGGGCTAGGGGAAAAACTGTTTTTT.

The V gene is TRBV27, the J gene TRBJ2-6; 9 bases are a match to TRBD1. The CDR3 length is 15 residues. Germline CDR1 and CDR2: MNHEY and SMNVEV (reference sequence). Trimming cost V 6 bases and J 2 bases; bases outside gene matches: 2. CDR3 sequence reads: CASRRDRAGANVLTF. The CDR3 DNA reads TGTGCCAGCAGACGGGACAGGGCTGGGGCCAACGTCCTGACTTTC.

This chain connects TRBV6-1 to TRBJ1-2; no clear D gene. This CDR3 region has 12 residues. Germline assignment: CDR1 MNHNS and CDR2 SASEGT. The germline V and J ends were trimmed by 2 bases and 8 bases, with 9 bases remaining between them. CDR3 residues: CASSEWGDGYTF. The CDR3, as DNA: TGTGCCAGCAGTGAATGGGGAGACGGCTACACCTTC.

CDR3 DNA sequence: TGTGCCAGCAGCTTCGGGACCGCGACGTTCTTC. It yields the protein CASSFGTATFF. The V call is TRBV14, the J call TRBJ2-1; the D gene could be TRBD1 or TRBD2 (5 bases each). The germline gives CDR1 SGHDN, CDR2 FVKESK. The CDR3 is made up of 11 amino acids. Trimming took 5 bases from V and 15 from J, leaving 14 bases between them.

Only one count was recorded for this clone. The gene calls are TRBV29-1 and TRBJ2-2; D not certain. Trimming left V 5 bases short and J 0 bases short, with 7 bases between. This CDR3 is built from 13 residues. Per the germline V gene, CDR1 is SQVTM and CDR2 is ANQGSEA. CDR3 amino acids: CSVSRSNTGELFF. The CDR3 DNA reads TGCAGCGTTAGTCGGTCGAACACCGGGGAGCTGTTTTTT.

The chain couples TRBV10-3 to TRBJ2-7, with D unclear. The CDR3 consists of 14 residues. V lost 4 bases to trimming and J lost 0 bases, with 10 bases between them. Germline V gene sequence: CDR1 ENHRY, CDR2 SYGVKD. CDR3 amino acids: CAISGASVSYEQYF. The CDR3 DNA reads TGTGCCATCAGTGGTGCCTCTGTCTCCTACGAGCAGTACTTC.

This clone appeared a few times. The CDR3 region is CASSMRADGDGYTF. CDR3 bases: TGTGCCAGTAGTATGAGGGCAGACGGGGATGGCTACACCTTC. The chain combines TRBV19 with TRBJ1-2; D is unresolved. CDR3 length equals 14 residues. Germline V lookup: CDR1 LNHDA, CDR2 SQIVND (reference sequence). Between the trimmed V and J ends, which lost 3 bases and 6 bases, there was a span of 14 bases.

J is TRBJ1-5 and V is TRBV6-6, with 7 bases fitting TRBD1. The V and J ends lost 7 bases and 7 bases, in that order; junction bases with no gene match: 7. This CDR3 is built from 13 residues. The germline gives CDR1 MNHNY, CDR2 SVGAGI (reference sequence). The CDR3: CASKGGFGQPQHF. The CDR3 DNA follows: TGTGCCAGCAAAGGGGGCTTCGGGCAGCCCCAGCATTTT.

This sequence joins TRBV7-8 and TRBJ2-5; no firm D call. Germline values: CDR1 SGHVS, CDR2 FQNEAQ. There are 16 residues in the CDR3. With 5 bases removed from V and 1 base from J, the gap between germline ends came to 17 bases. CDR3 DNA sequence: TGTGCCAGCAGCCCCATGCCACGGCAAGGCCAAGAGACCCAGTACTTC. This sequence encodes CASSPMPRQGQETQYF.

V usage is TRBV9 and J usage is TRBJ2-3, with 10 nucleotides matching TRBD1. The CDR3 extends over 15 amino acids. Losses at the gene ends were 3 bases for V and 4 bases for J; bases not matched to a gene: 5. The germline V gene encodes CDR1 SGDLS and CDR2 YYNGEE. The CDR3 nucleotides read TGTGCCAGCAGCGAGCGGGACAGGGGTTCAGATACGCAGTATTTT. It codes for CASSERDRGSDTQYF.

CDR3 residues: CASRRPSGGAGELFF. CDR3 DNA sequence: TGTGCCAGCAGACGACCTTCAGGAGGGGCCGGGGAGCTGTTTTTT. This chain joins TRBV11-2 and TRBJ2-2; D possibly corresponds to TRBD2 (6 bases). The CDR3 spans 15 residues. Trimming cost V 6 bases and J 6 bases, with 17 bases left between them. Germline values: CDR1 SGHAT, CDR2 FQNNGV.

CDR3 region: CASSDASGGANEQFF. In DNA, the CDR3 is TGCGCCAGCAGTGACGCTAGCGGGGGGGCCAATGAGCAGTTCTTC. The J gene is TRBJ2-1, the V gene TRBV10-1, with 12 bases matching TRBD2. V dropped 3 bases and J dropped 6; count of bases not matched to a gene: 3. The CDR3 consists of 15 residues. Per the germline V gene, CDR1 is WNHNN and CDR2 is SYGVQD (reference sequence).